Listed here are 20 T cell receptor beta chains from one sample, sequenced in a study of cytomegalovirus exposure and HLA in healthy donors. The PCR was carried out with 60 Vbeta primers and 13 Jbeta primers. Sequencing used immunoSEQ multiplex PCR; TCRdb keeps in-frame clones, though not all of them. This sample's table reports some 80,000 clones. The sequenced sample consisted of PBMCs. The origin of the receptors is a man in his fifties in good health and CMV-seropositive.

The V call is TRBV9, the J call TRBJ2-1; D is perhaps TRBD2 (5 bases). The germline V and J ends were trimmed by 5 bases and 11 bases, with 14 bases remaining between them. The germline CDR1 and CDR2 sequences are SGDLS and YYNGEE. The CDR3 spans 12 residues. In DNA, the CDR3 is TGTGCCAGCAGTGACGAGACTACCCAGCAGTTCTTC. Protein sequence: CASSDETTQQFF.

The rearrangement uses TRBV2 and TRBJ2-3; 13 nucleotides align to TRBD2. V lost 5 bases, J lost 7 bases, and 12 bases stayed unmatched. CDR3 length: 17 residues. Germline V gene lookup returns CDR1 SNHLY and CDR2 FYNNEI. DNA of the CDR3: TGTGCCAGCAGTAAAACTAGCGGGGGGGCTACGGGTTATACGCAGTATTTT. The encoded protein is CASSKTSGGATGYTQYF.

The chain couples TRBV4-1 to TRBJ1-2; 8 bases line up with TRBD1. Germline CDR1 is MGHRA and CDR2 is YSYEKL. The CDR3 has 15 residues. V shed 2 bases and J 5 bases; nucleotides not matched to a gene: 7. In DNA, the CDR3 is TGCGCCAGCAGCCAACGGACAGGGAATGTTTATGGCTACACCTTC. This sequence encodes CASSQRTGNVYGYTF.

This chain uses TRBV5-6 with TRBJ1-1; D gene uncertain. Trimming took off 0 bases at V and 2 bases at J, with 8 bases between the two ends. The CDR3 runs 14 residues. Germline V gene sequence: CDR1 SGHDT, CDR2 YYEEEE. The DNA for the CDR3 is TGTGCCAGCAGCTTGGAACAGTTTAACACTGAAGCTTTCTTT. This sequence encodes CASSLEQFNTEAFF.

This chain joins TRBV19 and TRBJ2-7; no clear D. The CDR3 runs to 15 residues. Trimming removed 8 bases at V and 3 bases at J, with 20 bases between. The germline V gene has CDR1 LNHDA and CDR2 SQIVND (reference sequence). CDR3 nucleotide sequence: TGTGCCAGTTCCCACGCCTACTACACCCTCTACGAGCAGTACGTC. This translates into CASSHAYYTLYEQYV.

This chain links TRBV28 with TRBJ1-2; the match to TRBD1 covers 12 bases. This CDR3 contains 13 residues. V was pared by 3 bases and J by 14 bases, with 7 bases of the junction left unmatched. Per the germline V gene, CDR1 is MDHEN and CDR2 is SYDVKM. The CDR3 loop is CASSFLRDRGQTF. In nucleotides, the CDR3 is TGTGCCAGCAGTTTCCTCCGGGACAGGGGGCAAACCTTC.

The V and J genes are TRBV7-6 and TRBJ1-1; tentative D call: TRBD1 (5 bases). CDR1 SGHVS and CDR2 FNYEAQ come from the germline V gene. There are 14 residues in the CDR3. The V end lost 1 base, the J end lost 1 base, and 7 bases lay between the germline ends. Here the CDR3 reads CASSLVGENTEAFF. CDR3 in DNA: TGTGCCAGCAGCTTAGTAGGGGAGAACACTGAAGCTTTCTTT.

The chain recombines TRBV10-1 with TRBJ2-5; D not resolved. V lost 2 bases and J 0 bases, leaving 7 bases between the germline ends. Germline V gives CDR1 WNHNN, CDR2 SYGVQD (reference sequence). CDR3 size: 14 residues. The CDR3 DNA reads TGCGCCAGCAGTGAGCTGGCGGACCAAGAGACCCAGTACTTC. Protein sequence: CASSELADQETQYF.

The V and J genes are TRBV6-1 and TRBJ2-7; D not resolved. Germline V gene data show CDR1 as MNHNS and CDR2 as SASEGT. This CDR3 spans 12 amino acids. The CDR3 spells CASNDHSYERYV. The CDR3 DNA follows: TGTGCCAGCAATGATCATTCCTACGAGCGGTACGTC.

The chain carries TRBV28 and TRBJ2-7; 14 nucleotides agree with TRBD2. The CDR3 is 17 amino acids. The junction had 9 bases not matched to a gene; V was cut back by 6 bases and J by 2 bases. The germline V gene encodes CDR1 MDHEN and CDR2 SYDVKM. In DNA form, the CDR3 reads TGTGCCAGCAGCTCCGGCGGGACTAGCGGGAGACCCTACGAGCAGTACTTC. Encoded protein: CASSSGGTSGRPYEQYF.

As regards this clone: Other DNA sequences in this sample translate to the same CDR3. The rearrangement links TRBV7-2 to TRBJ2-5; the match to TRBD2 covers 11 bases. V was pared by 3 bases and J by 4 bases, with 1 base of the junction left unmatched. Germline CDR1 is SGHTA and CDR2 is FQGNSA. The CDR3 totals 14 residues. The CDR3 loop reads CASSFLAGGETQYF. In DNA, the CDR3 is TGTGCCAGCAGCTTCCTAGCGGGGGGAGAGACCCAGTACTTC.

The chain combines TRBV18 with TRBJ1-6; D perhaps matches TRBD1 (6 bases). V was cut by 3 bases and J by 8 bases, with 14 bases left in between. CDR1 and CDR2 (germline): KGHSH, LQKENI. CDR3 length: 15 amino acids. CDR3 nucleotides: TGTGCCAGCTCACCGCGACAGGATCCCCATTCACCCCTCCACTTT. This codes for CASSPRQDPHSPLHF.

The V call is TRBV2, the J call TRBJ2-2; 10 bases are a match to TRBD2. Germline values: CDR1 SNHLY, CDR2 FYNNEI. The CDR3 consists of 16 residues. Unmatched junction bases numbered 10, after V lost 6 bases and J lost 6 bases. CDR3 amino acids: CASRKGASGRPGELFF. In nucleotides, the CDR3 is TGTGCCAGCAGAAAAGGGGCTAGCGGGAGACCCGGGGAGCTGTTTTTT.

This chain uses TRBV6-4 with TRBJ2-1; 12 positions match TRBD2. The V gene end was trimmed by 5 bases and the J gene end by 8 bases; junction bases not matched to a gene: 4. The germline V gene has CDR1 MRHNA and CDR2 SNTAGT. This CDR3 spans 14 amino acids. For the CDR3, the DNA is TGTGCCAGCAGTATGACTAGCGGGAGCTATGAGCAGTTCTTC. Amino acid sequence: CASSMTSGSYEQFF.

The chain has TRBV21-1 and TRBJ2-7; TRBD2, the table's D call, was not compared with the DNA. TRBV21-1 has pseudogene status. The CDR3 totals 17 residues. CDR3 sequence: CASSKGGLAGVSYEQYF. CDR3 nucleotide sequence: TGTGCCAGCAGCAAAGGCGGACTAGCGGGTGTCTCCTACGAGCAGTACTTC.

This sequence joins TRBV2 and TRBJ1-2, with 8 bases identical to TRBD1. This CDR3 region has 14 residues. V lost 4 bases to trimming and J lost 4 bases; unmatched junction nucleotides: 5. CDR1 and CDR2 (germline): SNHLY, FYNNEI. CDR3 region: CASSADRGSYGYTF. CDR3 in DNA: TGTGCCAGCAGTGCAGACAGGGGCAGCTATGGCTACACCTTC.

This chain joins TRBV19 and TRBJ2-6; 7 bases align to TRBD1. The CDR3 loop spans 17 amino acids. Germline assignment: CDR1 LNHDA and CDR2 SQIVND (reference sequence). V lost 5 bases to trimming and J lost 2 bases; unmatched junction nucleotides: 9. DNA of the CDR3: TGTGCCAGTAGTCCCTTACAAAGGGGGCCTGGGGCCAACGTCCTGACTTTC. It is translated as CASSPLQRGPGANVLTF.

The chain has TRBV9 and TRBJ2-5, with D possibly matching TRBD1 (6 bases). CDR3 length equals 18 residues. Germline assignment: CDR1 SGDLS and CDR2 YYNGEE. Trimming pared 3 bases from V and 1 base from J, leaving 22 bases between. The CDR3: CASSGGPRGGFLQETQYF. CDR3 coding DNA: TGTGCCAGCAGCGGAGGCCCCAGGGGCGGGTTCCTCCAAGAGACCCAGTACTTC.

This sequence joins TRBV2 and TRBJ1-4; D gene ambiguous. The V end was cut by 3 bases, the J end by 7 bases, with 18 bases between. The CDR3 consists of 16 residues. Germline-derived CDR1 and CDR2 are SNHLY and FYNNEI. The CDR3 coding sequence is TGTGCCAGCAGTGACAGCATTGGGGTCGAGGGTGAAAAACTGTTTTTT. Its protein is CASSDSIGVEGEKLFF.

The gene calls are TRBV12-5 and TRBJ1-2; D unresolved. The CDR3 consists of 15 residues. Per germline, CDR1 LGHNT and CDR2 FRNRAP. V gave up 4 bases and J gave up 3 bases, with 15 bases separating them. CDR3 region: CASGSPTRLDYGYTF. The CDR3 DNA sequence: TGTGCTAGTGGTTCGCCCACCAGGCTGGACTATGGCTACACCTTC.